Listed below are T cell receptor beta chains from one sample, sequenced in a study of shared clonotypes between healthy human individuals. The repertoire was sequenced with immunoSEQ multiplex PCR; TCRdb's copy has only in-frame clones and lacks some. This sample has over 700,000 clones; approximately 77% occur once, and the top ten carry around 1.8%. Input material: memory CD4+ T cells sorted from blood. These receptors were taken from a woman aged 25 to 39 in good health. The CDR3 runs from the conserved cysteine through the conserved F or W. The order of the fields is clone size, J gene, V gene, D gene, CDR3 protein, CDR3 DNA. D genes are given only for firm matches. Some rows have no size entry. The others give once, few or many, or a class for an expanded clone.

.,TRBJ2-7,TRBV6-1,.,CASRSFQGGSYEQYF,TGTGCCAGCAGGAGTTTTCAGGGGGGGTCCTACGAGCAGTACTTC
.,TRBJ2-7,TRBV19,.,CASSNHPGRTYEQYF,TGTGCCAGTAGTAATCATCCGGGACGGACGTACGAGCAGTACTTC
.,TRBJ2-7,TRBV7-2,.,CASTPVSGSSYEQYF,TGTGCCAGCACCCCGGTGAGCGGTAGCTCCTACGAGCAGTACTTC
.,TRBJ1-5,TRBV27,TRBD1,CASSRLGQGFQPQHF,TGTGCCAGCAGCCGGTTGGGACAGGGGTTTCAGCCCCAGCATTTT
.,TRBJ2-7,TRBV6-1,TRBD1,CASSEPRQGIGEQYF,TGTGCCAGCAGTGAGCCCCGACAGGGAATAGGCGAGCAGTACTTC
once,TRBJ1-1,TRBV19,.,CASSIDPDRLVSTEAFF,TGTGCCAGTAGTATAGATCCCGACAGGCTGGTCTCAACTGAAGCTTTCTTT
.,TRBJ1-2,TRBV18,.,CASSPQERGAGYGYTF,TGTGCCAGCTCACCACAAGAGAGGGGGGCTGGCTATGGCTACACCTTC
.,TRBJ2-1,TRBV6-1,TRBD2,CASSELLAGTNNEQFF,TGTGCCAGCAGTGAACTTCTAGCGGGGACTAACAATGAGCAGTTCTTC
.,TRBJ1-2,TRBV10-3,TRBD1,CASGTGEDYGYTF,TGTGCCTCCGGGACAGGGGAGGACTATGGCTACACCTTC
.,TRBJ1-1,TRBV6-5,.,CASSSWEPLGTEAFF,TGTGCCAGCAGTTCCTGGGAGCCACTGGGCACTGAAGCTTTCTTT
.,TRBJ2-1,TRBV5-1,.,CASSLFAGTYNEQFF,TGCGCCAGCAGCTTGTTCGCAGGTACCTACAATGAGCAGTTCTTC
many,TRBJ2-1,TRBV25-1,.,CASIGKGLGNEQFF,TGTGCCAGCATAGGGAAGGGTTTGGGGAATGAGCAGTTCTTC
few,TRBJ1-4,TRBV6-6,.,CASSRGEGEKLFF,TGTGCCAGCAGTCGGGGGGAGGGGGAAAAACTGTTTTTT
.,TRBJ2-3,TRBV7-6,.,CASSSTTDTQYF,TGTGCCAGCAGCTCTACCACAGATACGCAGTATTTT
.,TRBJ1-1,TRBV5-1,.,CASSLKLNTEAFF,TGCGCCAGCAGCTTGAAGCTGAACACTGAAGCTTTCTTT
.,TRBJ1-1,TRBV7-2,.,CASSSQGDTEAFF,TGTGCCAGCAGCTCACAGGGAGACACTGAAGCTTTCTTT
many,TRBJ2-2,TRBV27,.,CASRRPDGGGELFF,TGTGCCAGCAGGCGTCCCGACGGTGGCGGGGAGCTGTTTTTT
many,TRBJ1-1,TRBV29-1,.,CSVTETFGGRGGNTEAFF,TGCAGCGTCACCGAGACCTTCGGGGGGCGCGGGGGGAACACTGAAGCTTTCTTT
.,TRBJ2-7,TRBV11-3,.,CASSLGLGEQYF,TGTGCCAGCAGCTTAGGGTTGGGCGAGCAGTACTTC
.,TRBJ2-5,TRBV10-3,TRBD2,CAIRGTSGEETQYF,TGTGCCATCAGGGGGACTAGCGGGGAAGAGACCCAGTACTTC
few,TRBJ1-1,TRBV5-1,.,CASNGGTVGTEAFF,TGCGCCAGCAATGGGGGGACTGTGGGCACTGAAGCTTTCTTT
.,TRBJ1-5,TRBV28,.,CASSLSGADSNQPQHF,TGTGCCAGCAGTTTATCCGGGGCGGATAGCAATCAGCCCCAGCATTTT
.,TRBJ1-2,TRBV25-1,TRBD1,CASSKGQTSGGYTF,TGTGCCAGCAGTAAGGGACAGACCTCCGGTGGCTACACCTTC
.,TRBJ1-1,TRBV7-9,.,CASSLLPGTEAFF,TGTGCCAGCAGCTTATTACCGGGCACTGAAGCTTTCTTT
.,TRBJ1-1,TRBV5-6,TRBD1,CASSYGQGLEAFF,TGTGCCAGCAGCTATGGACAGGGATTGGAAGCTTTCTTT
.,TRBJ1-5,TRBV4-1,.,CASSQAGEWRNQPQHF,TGCGCCAGCAGCCAAGCGGGGGAATGGCGCAATCAGCCCCAGCATTTT
.,TRBJ1-5,TRBV23-1,.,CASSQSEGPQHF,TGCGCCAGCAGTCAATCTGAGGGGCCCCAGCATTTT
.,TRBJ2-5,TRBV14,.,CASSQGGGVGTQYF,TGTGCCAGCAGCCAAGGAGGCGGGGTGGGGACCCAGTACTTC
many,TRBJ1-2,TRBV5-1,.,CASSPESKFYGYTF,TGCGCCAGCAGCCCCGAGTCCAAATTCTATGGCTACACCTTC
.,TRBJ2-7,TRBV27,TRBD1,CASSPKDRGRYEQYF,TGTGCCAGCAGTCCCAAGGACAGGGGAAGGTACGAGCAGTACTTC
.,TRBJ2-4,TRBV30,TRBD1,CAWSKLDRDENIQYF,TGTGCCTGGAGTAAGTTGGACAGGGACGAAAACATTCAGTACTTC
.,TRBJ2-7,TRBV18,TRBD1,CASSGTRDRDYEQYF,TGTGCCAGCTCGGGTACACGGGACAGGGACTACGAGCAGTACTTC
.,TRBJ1-1,TRBV30,.,CAWSVGPVNTEAFF,TGTGCCTGGAGTGTAGGTCCAGTGAACACTGAAGCTTTCTTT
.,TRBJ2-7,TRBV6-6,TRBD2,CASSYTGGLSYEQYF,TGTGCCAGCAGTTACACGGGGGGTCTCTCCTACGAGCAGTACTTC
few,TRBJ1-2,TRBV5-4,.,CASSELDRSYGYTF,TGTGCCAGCAGCGAACTGGACCGAAGCTATGGCTACACCTTC
.,TRBJ2-1,TRBV6-1,TRBD2,CASSAGLAGGLSYNEQFF,TGTGCCAGCAGTGCGGGACTAGCGGGAGGGCTCTCCTACAATGAGCAGTTCTTC
.,TRBJ2-5,TRBV28,.,CASREMGGLETQYF,TGTGCCAGCAGAGAGATGGGGGGCCTGGAGACCCAGTACTTC
.,TRBJ2-7,TRBV5-4,.,CASSDSPSIHEQYF,TGTGCCAGCTCCGACTCACCCAGTATCCACGAGCAGTACTTC
.,TRBJ1-4,TRBV27,.,CASSSTVNNEKLFF,TGTGCCAGCAGTTCTACAGTGAATAATGAAAAACTGTTTTTT
.,TRBJ1-2,TRBV6-6,.,CASSYSPNYGYTF,TGTGCCAGCAGTTACTCACCAAACTATGGCTACACCTTC
.,TRBJ1-5,TRBV6-1,.,CATKGGLSQPQHF,TGTGCCACCAAGGGGGGGTTGAGTCAGCCCCAGCATTTT
.,TRBJ2-5,TRBV2,.,CAGGEWVETQYF,TGTGCCGGGGGAGAGTGGGTAGAGACCCAGTACTTC
.,TRBJ2-1,TRBV27,TRBD2,CASRPIAGDPNEQFF,TGTGCCAGCAGACCCATAGCGGGAGACCCAAATGAGCAGTTCTTC
.,TRBJ2-3,TRBV18,.,CASSPGRSTDTQYF,TGTGCCAGCTCGCCGGGACGGAGCACAGATACGCAGTATTTT
.,TRBJ2-7,TRBV15,TRBD2,CATSRGRTGGHEQYF,TGTGCCACCAGCAGAGGTCGGACGGGAGGCCACGAGCAGTACTTC
.,TRBJ2-5,TRBV5-4,.,CASSRFGGGGETQYF,TGTGCCAGCAGCCGATTTGGGGGAGGGGGCGAGACCCAGTACTTC
.,TRBJ2-3,TRBV27,.,CASSFAPRTPQYF,TGTGCCAGCAGTTTCGCCCCCCGCACCCCACAGTATTTT
few,TRBJ2-7,TRBV18,.,CASSPAGGLSTRQYF,TGTGCCAGCTCACCCGCGGGCGGACTGTCTACGAGGCAGTACTTC
.,TRBJ1-2,TRBV6-1,.,CASSEIRSNGDYGYTF,TGTGCCAGCAGTGAAATTAGGAGCAATGGGGACTATGGCTACACCTTC
.,TRBJ1-1,TRBV27,.,CASSPGPSWNTEAFF,TGTGCCAGCAGCCCCGGGCCTTCTTGGAACACTGAAGCTTTCTTT
.,TRBJ2-7,TRBV27,TRBD2,CASSPILAGGPHEQYF,TGTGCCAGCAGTCCTATACTAGCGGGAGGGCCCCACGAGCAGTACTTC